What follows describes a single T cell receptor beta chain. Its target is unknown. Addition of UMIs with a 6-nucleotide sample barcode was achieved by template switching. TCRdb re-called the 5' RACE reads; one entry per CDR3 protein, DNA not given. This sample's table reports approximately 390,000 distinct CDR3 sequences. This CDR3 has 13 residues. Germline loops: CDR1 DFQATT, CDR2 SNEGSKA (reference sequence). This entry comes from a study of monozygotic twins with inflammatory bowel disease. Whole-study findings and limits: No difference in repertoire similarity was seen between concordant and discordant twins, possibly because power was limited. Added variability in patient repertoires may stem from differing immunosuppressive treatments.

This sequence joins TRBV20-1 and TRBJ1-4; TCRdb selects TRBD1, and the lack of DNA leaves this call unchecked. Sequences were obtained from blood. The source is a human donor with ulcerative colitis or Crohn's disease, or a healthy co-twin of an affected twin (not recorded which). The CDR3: CSAAAGPNEKLFF.